In its sample, the clone carrying this T cell receptor beta chain was seen once. In the original workflow: Using reference gene primer amplification, nucleated cell counts were estimated. Assay: immunoSEQ multiplex PCR; the TCRdb copy retains only in-frame clones and omits some. V and J calls and clone size are those listed in that table; D and trimming were worked out from the DNA. The sample yields 650,000 to 800,000 clones, about 87% seen once. The data are from a study of blood T cell repertoires in COVID-19. Study-level information: Sites in the United States, Italy and Spain provided acute and convalescent COVID-19 samples. Sources were T cells, B-cell-depleted T cells, or PBMCs; the material itself was cDNA or gDNA.

Germline CDR1 and CDR2: GTSNPN and SVGIG (reference sequence). The germline V and J ends were trimmed by 3 bases and 1 base, with 9 bases remaining between them. This CDR3 is built from 13 residues. The TCR comes from a woman under 30 with acute or convalescent COVID-19. This chain joins TRBV30 and TRBJ1-1, with D hard to call. Sequencing was performed on peripheral blood. In nucleotides, the CDR3 is TGTGCCTGGAGGACGGAGAGGAACACTGAAGCTTTCTTT. Translation: CAWRTERNTEAFF. Drawing the rest from reference TRBV30 and TRBJ1-1, the complete variable domain is SQTIHQWPATLVQPVGSPLSLECTVEGTSNPNLYWYRQAAGRGLQLLFYSVGIGQISSEVPQNLSASRPQDRQFILSSKKLLLSDSGFYLCAWRTERNTEAFFGQGTRLTVV.